This is a list of T cell receptor beta chains from one sample in a study of T cells in Graves' hyperthyroidism and ophthalmopathy. TCRdb reprocessed the multiplex PCR reads via MiXCR and lists one record per CDR3 protein. The data hold around 530,000 distinct CDR3 sequences, with roughly a sixth observed a single time. The sample was blood. All receptors derive from a woman aged 18-29 years with Graves' ophthalmopathy. The CDR3 runs from the conserved cysteine through the conserved F or W. D genes are given only for firm matches. Where a row states a size, it is once, few, many or the class of an expanded clone; other rows omit it.

>TRBV28|many|TRBD1|TRBJ1-1
TGTGCCAGCAGTTTAGGCTCTGACAGGGGGCTGACTGGTGAAGCTTTCTTT
CASSLGSDRGLTGEAFF
>TRBV2|many|NA|TRBJ2-7
TGTGCCAGCAGTGATTGGAATGCCCCTGAAAGCTCCTACGAGCAGTACTTC
CASSDWNAPESSYEQYF
>TRBV27|NA|NA|TRBJ2-3
TGTGCCAGCAGTTCCGCGGGGGACAGCGCGGATACGCAGTATTTT
CASSSAGDSADTQYF
>TRBV10-3|NA|NA|TRBJ2-2
TGTGCCATCGGGAAAGGGGCCGGGGAGCTGTTTTTT
CAIGKGAGELFF
>TRBV6-2/TRBV6-3|many|NA|TRBJ1-5
TGTGCCAGCAGTTACTCCCGTCCGGGTACTGTGCCCCAGCATTTT
CASSYSRPGTVPQHF
>TRBV6-2/TRBV6-3|many|TRBD1|TRBJ1-1
TGTGCCAGCAGTTATTACGGACAGGGGTCGAACACTGAAGCTTTCTTT
CASSYYGQGSNTEAFF
>TRBV20-1|NA|NA|TRBJ2-3
TGCAGTGTCCAGATACGGGGGGCGTTTACAGATACGCAGTATTTT
CSVQIRGAFTDTQYF
>TRBV27|NA|TRBD2|TRBJ2-5
TGTGCCAGCAGTCCCGAGACTAGCGGGCAAGAGACCCAGTACTTC
CASSPETSGQETQYF
>TRBV12-3/TRBV12-4|many|NA|TRBJ1-2
TGTGCCAGCAGGATAGGGTCGGATTCCTATGGCTACACCTTC
CASRIGSDSYGYTF
>TRBV13|many|NA|TRBJ2-7
TGTGCCAGCAGCTTAGGGGGAAAATACGAGCAGTACTTC
CASSLGGKYEQYF
>TRBV2|many|NA|TRBJ1-5
TGTGCCAGCAGTGATTTAGCAAATCAGCCCCAGCATTTT
CASSDLANQPQHF
>TRBV9|NA|TRBD2|TRBJ2-1
TGTGCCAGCAGCGTTGGGACTAGCGGCACCTCCTACAATGAGCAGTTCTTC
CASSVGTSGTSYNEQFF
>TRBV5-8|many|TRBD1|TRBJ2-3
TGTGCCAGCAGCTGGACGGGACAGGGGGAAGATACGCAGTATTTT
CASSWTGQGEDTQYF
>TRBV6-6|few|NA|TRBJ1-4
TGTGCCAGCAGTTACTCCCGGTACAGCCTTAATGAAAAACTGTTTTTT
CASSYSRYSLNEKLFF
>TRBV11-2|once|TRBD2|TRBJ2-5
TGTGCCAGCAGCTTTGGCGGGAGCCTCCAAGAGACCCAGTACTTC
CASSFGGSLQETQYF
>TRBV3-2|few|NA|TRBJ1-5
TGTGCCAGCAGCCCAACTCCACCGGGACAGGGGGCCCTTAGCAATCAGCCCCAGCATTTT
CASSPTPPGQGALSNQPQHF
>TRBV27|few|TRBD1|TRBJ1-3
TGTGCCAGCCGGACAGGGGAAAGCTCTGGAAACACCATATATTTT
CASRTGESSGNTIYF
>TRBV7-9|many|NA|TRBJ1-1
TGTGCCAGCAGCTTAGGGACAGCTGAAGCTTTCTTT
CASSLGTAEAFF
>TRBV6-1|many|NA|TRBJ1-2
TGTGCCAGCAGTGAAGCGAGGGTGGGCTATGGCTACACCTTC
CASSEARVGYGYTF
>TRBV6-2/TRBV6-3|NA|NA|TRBJ2-7
TGTGCCAGCAGTTACTCGATCGGGAGTTCTGTTAAAGACGAGCAGTACTTC
CASSYSIGSSVKDEQYF
>TRBV4-3|NA|NA|TRBJ2-7
TGCGCCAGCAGCCAGGGGTGGGTGAACAGCTACGAGCAGTACTTC
CASSQGWVNSYEQYF
>TRBV28|NA|NA|TRBJ1-3
TGTGCCAGCACTAGCGATCCCTCTGGAAACACCATATATTTT
CASTSDPSGNTIYF
>TRBV2|many|NA|TRBJ2-3
TGTGCCAGCAGTTCGTGGTCTAGCACAGATACGCAGTATTTT
CASSSWSSTDTQYF
>TRBV30|NA|TRBD1|TRBJ1-5
TGTGCCTGGAGCCACCCCCTAGGGGGCCCGAGCAATCAGCCCCAGCATTTT
CAWSHPLGGPSNQPQHF
>TRBV6-1|few|TRBD1|TRBJ1-3
TGTGCCAGCAGACCTTCGGACAGGGGGCCCTCTGGAAACACCATATATTTT
CASRPSDRGPSGNTIYF
>TRBV30|many|TRBD2|TRBJ2-1
TGTGCCTGGAGTTCACTAGCGGGAGTTATGTCGCAGTTCTTC
CAWSSLAGVMSQFF
>TRBV12-3/TRBV12-4|few|NA|TRBJ1-6
TGTGCCAGCAGTACAGACAGTAATTCACCCCTCCACTTT
CASSTDSNSPLHF
>TRBV28|many|TRBD1|TRBJ1-2
TGTGCCAGCAGCTTACAGGGGGCAATTAACTATGGCTACACCTTC
CASSLQGAINYGYTF
>TRBV7-9|many|NA|TRBJ2-7
TGTGCCAGCAGCTTTGAGGGGCAGGAGGTCTACGAGCAGTACTTC
CASSFEGQEVYEQYF
>TRBV19|NA|NA|TRBJ1-5
TGTGCCAGTAGTCCAGCAGGAGGGGTCAATCAGCCCCAGCATTTT
CASSPAGGVNQPQHF
>TRBV5-1|few|TRBD1|TRBJ1-1
TGCGCCAGCAGCTCGGGACAGGGGTTAATAGGGGAAGCTTTCTTT
CASSSGQGLIGEAFF
>TRBV11-2|many|TRBD1|TRBJ1-4
TGTGCCAGCAGGGATTCCGGGACAGTTAATGAAAAACTGTTTTTT
CASRDSGTVNEKLFF
>TRBV11-3|NA|TRBD1|TRBJ2-3
TGTGCCAGCAGCTTAGGCAGGGGGACCACAGATACGCAGTATTTT
CASSLGRGTTDTQYF
>TRBV7-8|NA|NA|TRBJ1-4
TGCGCCAGCAGCCAATTTCTTTCCCCTTTAAAAAGAACTAATGAAAAACTGTTTTTT
CASSQFLSPLKRTNEKLFF
>TRBV2|many|NA|TRBJ2-2
TGTGCCACCTACGGAGGGACCGGGGAGCTGTTTTTT
CATYGGTGELFF
>TRBV4-1|many|NA|TRBJ1-1
TGCGCCAGCAGCCCGACTGGGGATGACACTGAAGCTTTCTTT
CASSPTGDDTEAFF
>TRBV11-2|many|NA|TRBJ2-3
TGTGCCAGCAGCTTGTGGGGGCGGAACACAGATACGCAGTATTTT
CASSLWGRNTDTQYF
>TRBV19|few|NA|TRBJ2-3
TGTGCCAGTGCTGGGGAAAACACAGATACGCAGTATTTT
CASAGENTDTQYF
>TRBV5-1|NA|NA|TRBJ2-7
TGCGCCAGCAGGGCCGTGCAGGGAATCTCCTACGAGCAGTACTTC
CASRAVQGISYEQYF
>TRBV20-1|many|TRBD1|TRBJ1-1
TGCAGTGCAGACGGCCAGGGGGCGTTCGGTACTGAAGCTTTCTTT
CSADGQGAFGTEAFF
>TRBV12-3/TRBV12-4|many|NA|TRBJ2-7
TGTGCCAGCAGTTTCTACTACGAGCAGTACTTC
CASSFYYEQYF
>TRBV28|few|TRBD2|TRBJ2-1
TGTGCCAGCAGTTTATCAGCGGGGGGGGGGGATGAGCAGTTCTTC
CASSLSAGGGDEQFF
>TRBV2|few|NA|TRBJ1-2
TGTGCCAGCAGCGGTCAGGGCGGGATCTATGGCTACACCTTC
CASSGQGGIYGYTF
>TRBV28|NA|NA|TRBJ1-3
TGTGCCAGCAGTTTTGAGGGAGGTGGAAACACCATATATTTT
CASSFEGGGNTIYF
>TRBV5-1|NA|TRBD1|TRBJ1-2
TGCGCCAGCAGTCTCCCGGGACAGGGGACCTATGGCTACACCTTC
CASSLPGQGTYGYTF
>TRBV9|many|NA|TRBJ2-7
TGTGCCAGCAGCGTAGGAGGGTTCGCCTACGAGCAGTACTTC
CASSVGGFAYEQYF
>TRBV6-2/TRBV6-3|NA|NA|TRBJ2-2
TGTGCCAGCGGGGGTTTGGGCACCGGGGAGCTGTTTTTT
CASGGLGTGELFF
>TRBV30|NA|NA|TRBJ1-2
TGTGCCTGGAGTGTAGCCTCTACTAACTATGGCTACACCTTC
CAWSVASTNYGYTF
>TRBV6-1|NA|NA|TRBJ2-3
TGTGCCAGCAGTAGACTACAAGATACGCAGTATTTT
CASSRLQDTQYF
>TRBV7-9|NA|TRBD2|TRBJ2-1
TGTGCCAGCAGCTCCCCTGAGGGCGGGGGGGCTCTCGGAAAGTTCTTC
CASSSPEGGGALGKFF
>TRBV24-1|once|NA|TRBJ2-2
TGTGCCACCAGTGATTATCGGTCTGCGGGGAACACCGGGAAGCTGTTTTTT
CATSDYRSAGNTGKLFF
>TRBV19|NA|NA|TRBJ1-1
TGTGCCAGTAGTCTAGGGGCGGTGGACACTGAAGCTTTCTTT
CASSLGAVDTEAFF
>TRBV9|many|NA|TRBJ1-1
TGTGCCAGCAGTGAGGGGGACACTGAAGCTTTCTTT
CASSEGDTEAFF
>TRBV28|NA|TRBD1|TRBJ2-5
TGTGCCAGCAGTTCCAGGGGGCGCGGTAGACAAGAGACCCAGTACTTC
CASSSRGRGRQETQYF
>TRBV5-1|many|TRBD2|TRBJ2-1
TGCGCCAGCAGCTTAATAGCGGGAGGACAGCGATTAGGTGAGCAGTTCTTC
CASSLIAGGQRLGEQFF
>TRBV2|many|NA|TRBJ2-5
TGTGCCAGCGACCTTAGGGAGACCCAGTACTTC
CASDLRETQYF